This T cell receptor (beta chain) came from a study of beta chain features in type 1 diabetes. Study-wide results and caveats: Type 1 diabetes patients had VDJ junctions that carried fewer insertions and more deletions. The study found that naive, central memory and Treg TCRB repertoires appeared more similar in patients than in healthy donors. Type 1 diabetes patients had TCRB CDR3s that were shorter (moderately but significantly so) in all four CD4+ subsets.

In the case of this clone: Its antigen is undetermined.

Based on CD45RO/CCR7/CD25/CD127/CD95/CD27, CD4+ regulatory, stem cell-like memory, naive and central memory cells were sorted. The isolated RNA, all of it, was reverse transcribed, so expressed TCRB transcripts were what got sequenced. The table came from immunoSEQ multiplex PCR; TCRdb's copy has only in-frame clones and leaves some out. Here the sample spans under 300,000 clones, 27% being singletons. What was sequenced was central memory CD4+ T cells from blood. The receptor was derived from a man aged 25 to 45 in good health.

CDR3 nucleotide sequence: TGCGCCAGCAGCTCGACTAGCGGGAACTACATCGGGGAGCTGTTTTTT. This sequence encodes CASSSTSGNYIGELFF. V and J are TRBV5-1 and TRBJ2-2; 11 nucleotides match TRBD2. This CDR3 region has 16 residues. Germline trimming cut 3 bases from V and 7 bases from J; bases unmatched to any gene: 8. CDR1 SGHRS and CDR2 YFSETQ come from the germline V gene.